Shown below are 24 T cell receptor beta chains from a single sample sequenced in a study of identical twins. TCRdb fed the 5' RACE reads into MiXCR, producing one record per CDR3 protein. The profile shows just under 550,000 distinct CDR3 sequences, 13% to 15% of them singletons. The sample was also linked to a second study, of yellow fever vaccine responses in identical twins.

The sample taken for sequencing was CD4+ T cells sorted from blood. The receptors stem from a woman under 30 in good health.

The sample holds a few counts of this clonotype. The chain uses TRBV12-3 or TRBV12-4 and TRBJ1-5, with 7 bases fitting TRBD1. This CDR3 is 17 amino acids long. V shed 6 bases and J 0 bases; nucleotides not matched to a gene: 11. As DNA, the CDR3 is TGTGCCAGCAGCTACAAGACAGGGTCCCATAGCAATCAGCCCCAGCATTTT. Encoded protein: CASSYKTGSHSNQPQHF.

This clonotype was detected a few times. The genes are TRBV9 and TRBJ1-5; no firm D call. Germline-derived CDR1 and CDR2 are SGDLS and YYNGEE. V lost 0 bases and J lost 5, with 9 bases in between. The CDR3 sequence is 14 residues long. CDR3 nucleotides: TGTGCCAGCAGCGTAGGGATCGCGTATCAGCCCCAGCATTTT. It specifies CASSVGIAYQPQHF.

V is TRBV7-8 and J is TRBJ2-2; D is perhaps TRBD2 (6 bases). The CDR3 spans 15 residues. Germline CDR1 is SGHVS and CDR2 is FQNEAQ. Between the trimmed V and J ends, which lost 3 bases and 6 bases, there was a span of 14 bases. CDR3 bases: TGTGCCAGCAGCTTTTTGGGGGGAGCCCCCGGGGAGCTGTTTTTT. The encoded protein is CASSFLGGAPGELFF.

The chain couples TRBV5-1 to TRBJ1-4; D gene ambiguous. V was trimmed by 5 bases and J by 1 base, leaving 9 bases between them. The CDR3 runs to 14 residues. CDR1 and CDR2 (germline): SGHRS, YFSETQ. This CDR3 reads CASRDGVTNEKLFF. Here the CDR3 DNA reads TGCGCCAGCAGGGATGGGGTAACTAATGAAAAACTGTTTTTT. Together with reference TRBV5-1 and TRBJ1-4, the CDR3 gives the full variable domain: KAGVTQTPRYLIKTRGQQVTLSCSPISGHRSVSWYQQTPGQGLQFLFEYFSETQRNKGNFPGRFSGRQFSNSRSEMNVSTLELGDSALYLCASRDGVTNEKLFFGSGTQLSVL.

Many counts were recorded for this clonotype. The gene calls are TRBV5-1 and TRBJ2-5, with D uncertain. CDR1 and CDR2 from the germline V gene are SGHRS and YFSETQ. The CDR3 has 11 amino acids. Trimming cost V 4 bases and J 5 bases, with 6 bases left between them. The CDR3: CASSKGETQYF. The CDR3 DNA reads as TGCGCCAGCAGCAAAGGGGAGACCCAGTACTTC. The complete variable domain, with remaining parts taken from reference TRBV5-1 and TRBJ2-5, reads KAGVTQTPRYLIKTRGQQVTLSCSPISGHRSVSWYQQTPGQGLQFLFEYFSETQRNKGNFPGRFSGRQFSNSRSEMNVSTLELGDSALYLCASSKGETQYFGPGTRLLVL.

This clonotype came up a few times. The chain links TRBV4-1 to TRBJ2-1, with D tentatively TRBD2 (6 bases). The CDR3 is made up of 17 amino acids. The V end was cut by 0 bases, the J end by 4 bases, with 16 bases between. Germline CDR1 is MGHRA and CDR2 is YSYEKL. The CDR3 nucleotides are TGCGCCAGCAGCCAAGACCGGACTACCAACTTGTACAATGAGCAGTTCTTC. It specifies CASSQDRTTNLYNEQFF.

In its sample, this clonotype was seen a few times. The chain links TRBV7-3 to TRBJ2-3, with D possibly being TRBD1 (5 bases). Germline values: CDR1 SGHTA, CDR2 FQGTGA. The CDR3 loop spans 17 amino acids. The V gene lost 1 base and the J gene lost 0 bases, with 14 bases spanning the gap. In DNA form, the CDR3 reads TGTGCCAGCAGCTTAATCCCCGACAGATATAGCACAGATACGCAGTATTTT. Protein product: CASSLIPDRYSTDTQYF.

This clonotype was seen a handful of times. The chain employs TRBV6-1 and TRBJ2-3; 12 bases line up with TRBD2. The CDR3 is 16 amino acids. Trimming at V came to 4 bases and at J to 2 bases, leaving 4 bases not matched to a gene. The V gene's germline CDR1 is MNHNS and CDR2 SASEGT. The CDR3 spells CASSGGLAGHTDTQYF. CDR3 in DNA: TGTGCCAGCAGTGGCGGACTAGCGGGACACACAGATACGCAGTATTTT.

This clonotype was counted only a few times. The CDR3 sequence is CASSFTSGAKETQYF. CDR3 bases: TGTGCCAGCAGCTTTACTAGCGGGGCTAAAGAGACCCAGTACTTC. The rearrangement uses TRBV7-9 and TRBJ2-5, with 10 bases matching TRBD2. This CDR3 contains 15 residues. Germline V lookup: CDR1 SEHNR, CDR2 FQNEAQ (reference sequence). The J segment lost 3 bases and the V segment lost 3 bases, leaving 4 bases of the junction unmatched.

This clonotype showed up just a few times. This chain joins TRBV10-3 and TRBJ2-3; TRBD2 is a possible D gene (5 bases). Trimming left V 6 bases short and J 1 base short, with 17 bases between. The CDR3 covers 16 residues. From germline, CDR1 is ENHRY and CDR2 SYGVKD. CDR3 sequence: CAIRAQVRGGTDTQYF. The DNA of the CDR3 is TGTGCCATCAGGGCCCAGGTCCGGGGTGGCACAGATACGCAGTATTTT.

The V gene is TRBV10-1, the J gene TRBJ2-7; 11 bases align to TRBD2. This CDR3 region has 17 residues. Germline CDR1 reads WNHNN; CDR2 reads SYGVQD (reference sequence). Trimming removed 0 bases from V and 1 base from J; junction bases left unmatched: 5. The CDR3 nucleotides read TGCGCCAGCAGTGAGTCTATAGCGGGAGGGCCATCCTACGAGCAGTACTTC. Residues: CASSESIAGGPSYEQYF.

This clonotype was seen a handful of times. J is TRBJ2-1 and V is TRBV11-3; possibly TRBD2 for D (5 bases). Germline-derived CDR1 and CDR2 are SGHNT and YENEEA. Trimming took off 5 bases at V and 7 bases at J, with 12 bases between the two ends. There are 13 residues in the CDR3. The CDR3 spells CASSPLRENEQFF. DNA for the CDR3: TGTGCCAGCAGCCCCCTGAGGGAGAATGAGCAGTTCTTC.

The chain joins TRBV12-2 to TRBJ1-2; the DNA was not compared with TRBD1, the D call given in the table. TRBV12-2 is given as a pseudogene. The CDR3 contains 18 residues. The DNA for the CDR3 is TGTGCAAGTCGCTTAGCGACTCAACGCCTATATCCCGGTTATGGCTACACCTTC. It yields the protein CASRLATQRLYPGYGYTF.

The CDR3 is CASGGTGATEAFF. Written as DNA, the CDR3 is TGTGCCAGCGGGGGGACAGGGGCCACTGAAGCTTTCTTT. This chain connects TRBV6-6 to TRBJ1-1, with 10 bases matching TRBD1. V dropped 8 bases and J dropped 4; count of bases not matched to a gene: 4. The length of the CDR3 is 13 residues. The germline V gene encodes CDR1 MNHNY and CDR2 SVGAGI (reference sequence).

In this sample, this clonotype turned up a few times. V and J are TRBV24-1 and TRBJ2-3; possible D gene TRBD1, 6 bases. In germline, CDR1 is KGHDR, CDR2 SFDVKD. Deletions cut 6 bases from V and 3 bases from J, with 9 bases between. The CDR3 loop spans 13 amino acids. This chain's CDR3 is CATSKTGTDTQYF. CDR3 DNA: TGTGCCACCAGTAAAACAGGGACAGATACGCAGTATTTT.

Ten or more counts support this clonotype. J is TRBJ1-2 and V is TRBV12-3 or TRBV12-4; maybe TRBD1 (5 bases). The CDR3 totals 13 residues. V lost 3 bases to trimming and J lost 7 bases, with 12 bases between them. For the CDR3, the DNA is TGTGCCAGCAGTTTTGGGGCTACGGCTGGCTACACCTTC. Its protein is CASSFGATAGYTF.

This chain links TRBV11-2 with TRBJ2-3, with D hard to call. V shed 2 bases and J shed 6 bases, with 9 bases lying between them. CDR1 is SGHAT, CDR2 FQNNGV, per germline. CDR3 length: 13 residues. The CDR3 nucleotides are TGTGCCAGCAGCTTATGGCAATGGGATACGCAGTATTTT. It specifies CASSLWQWDTQYF.

The CDR3 nucleotides are TGTGCCACGGGCCAGGGCAGTCCGTACGAGCAGTACTTC. It specifies CATGQGSPYEQYF. The chain combines TRBV15 with TRBJ2-7; D may be TRBD1 (5 bases). Germline V gene sequence: CDR1 LNHNV, CDR2 YYDKDF (reference sequence). The CDR3 has 13 residues. The V gene lost 9 bases and the J gene lost 4 bases, with 16 bases spanning the gap.

CDR3 DNA sequence: TGCAGTGCTAGAGGTCGGACAGAGCAGTACGTC. Translation: CSARGRTEQYV. This chain connects TRBV20-1 to TRBJ2-7; TRBD1 might be the D (5 bases). CDR3 length equals 11 residues. Germline CDR1 is DFQATT and CDR2 is SNEGSKA (reference sequence). V dropped 1 base and J dropped 7 bases, with 8 bases sitting between them.

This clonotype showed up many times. This CDR3 reads CASSRGVNTEAFF. CDR3 nucleotides: TGTGCCAGTAGTAGAGGGGTGAACACTGAAGCTTTCTTT. The chain is built from TRBV19 and TRBJ1-1; tentative D call: TRBD1 (5 bases). The V end was cut by 4 bases, the J end by 0 bases, with 6 bases between. The CDR3 spans 13 residues. Germline V lookup: CDR1 LNHDA, CDR2 SQIVND (reference sequence).

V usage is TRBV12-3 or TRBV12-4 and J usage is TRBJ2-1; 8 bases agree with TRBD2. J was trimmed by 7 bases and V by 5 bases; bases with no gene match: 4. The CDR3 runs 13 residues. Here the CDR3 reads CASSERELNEQFF. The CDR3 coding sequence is TGTGCCAGCAGTGAGCGGGAGTTGAATGAGCAGTTCTTC.

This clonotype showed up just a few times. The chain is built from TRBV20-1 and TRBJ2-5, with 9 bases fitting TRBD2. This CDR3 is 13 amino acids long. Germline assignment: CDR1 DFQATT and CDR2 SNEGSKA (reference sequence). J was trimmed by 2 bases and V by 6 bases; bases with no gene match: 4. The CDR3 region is CSATSGGQETQYF. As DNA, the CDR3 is TGCAGTGCCACCAGCGGGGGGCAAGAGACCCAGTACTTC.

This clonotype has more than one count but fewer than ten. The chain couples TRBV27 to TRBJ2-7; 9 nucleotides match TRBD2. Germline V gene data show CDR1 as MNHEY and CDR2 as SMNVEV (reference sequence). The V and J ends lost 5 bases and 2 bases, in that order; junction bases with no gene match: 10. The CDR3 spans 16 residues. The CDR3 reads CASSRSIAGVTYEQYF. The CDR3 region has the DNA TGTGCCAGCAGTAGATCAATAGCGGGGGTGACCTACGAGCAGTACTTC.

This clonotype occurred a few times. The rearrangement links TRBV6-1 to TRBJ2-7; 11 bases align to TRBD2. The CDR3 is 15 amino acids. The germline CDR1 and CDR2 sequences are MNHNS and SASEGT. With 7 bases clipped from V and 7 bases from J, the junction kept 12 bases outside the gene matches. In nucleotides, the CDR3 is TGTGCCAGCACCCCCGAACGGCTAGCGGGAGGAGAGCAGTACTTC. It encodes CASTPERLAGGEQYF.